This T cell receptor (beta chain) was sequenced for a study of Ad26.COV2.S vaccination and SARS-CoV-2 variants. Study context: Ad26.COV2.S, an intramuscular injection, was given once or twice 56 days apart.

Comment on this clone: As yet, its antigen is unknown.

This CDR3 comprises 14 residues. The ends were cut back, 6 bases at V and 3 bases at J, with 12 bases in the middle. From germline, CDR1 is MNHEY and CDR2 SMNVEV (reference sequence). Some clones are missing from TCRdb's copy, which holds only in-frame ones; the method was immunoSEQ multiplex PCR. Of about 350,000 clones in the sample, about 88% were seen once. The treatment was: 15 to 20 received Ad26.COV2.S at low or high dose, single or two shots; 5 received placebo; per-sample allocation not given. After the first vaccine or placebo injection, samples were drawn on day 63. This Boston cohort included adults aged 18-55 years. Study-wide findings and caveats: CD8+ and CD4+ T cells specific for spike reportedly responded with substantial breadth after vaccination. Among vaccine recipients, spike-specific TCR breadth exceeded that of placebo recipients.

This clonotype originated in a person between 18 and 59 years old who received the Ad26.COV2.S COVID-19 vaccine or a placebo. The chain uses TRBV27 and TRBJ1-5, with unresolved D. The material was peripheral blood, obtained in a trial of Ad26.COV2.S vaccine versus placebo. The CDR3 DNA is TGTGCCAGCAGCCGGCCTGGAGCCAATCAGCCCCAGCATTTT. It encodes CASSRPGANQPQHF.